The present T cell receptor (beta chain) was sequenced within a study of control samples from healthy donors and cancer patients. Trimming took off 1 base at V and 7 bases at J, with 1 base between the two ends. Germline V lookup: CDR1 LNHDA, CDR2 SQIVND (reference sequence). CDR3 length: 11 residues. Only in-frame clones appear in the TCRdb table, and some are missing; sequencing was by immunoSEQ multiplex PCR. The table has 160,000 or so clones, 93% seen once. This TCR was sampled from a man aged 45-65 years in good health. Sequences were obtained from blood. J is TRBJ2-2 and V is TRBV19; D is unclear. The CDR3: CASSIGGELFF. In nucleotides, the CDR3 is TGTGCCAGTAGTATAGGCGGGGAGCTGTTTTTT.